One and the same sample provided the 10 T cell receptor beta chains below, sequenced in a study of CD8+ T cells in alopecia areata. Noted treatment: oral pan-JAK inhibitor, 5-10 mg twice daily. Following extraction, RNA underwent reverse transcription to cDNA, which served as the sequencing template. Here immunoSEQ multiplex PCR was the method, and the copy in TCRdb shows in-frame clones only, minus some. Altogether some 170,000 clones are present, roughly 50% being singletons, with the ten largest covering approximately 10%. The sequenced sample was CD8+ T cells sorted from blood, obtained at week 24, from a patient treated with tofacitinib. Receptors originate from a human donor with alopecia areata.

This rearrangement joins TRBV13 to TRBJ1-4; no firm D call. Trimming pared 3 bases from V and 12 bases from J, leaving 14 bases between. Germline lookup yields CDR1 PRHDT and CDR2 FYEKMQ (reference sequence). The CDR3 sequence is 13 residues long. The DNA of the CDR3 is TGTGCCAGCAGCTTTCGAGGCGACGGGGAACTGTTTTTT. Its translation: CASSFRGDGELFF. The full variable domain, rest sourced from reference TRBV13 and TRBJ1-4, is AAGVIQSPRHLIKEKRETATLKCYPIPRHDTVYWYQQGPGQDPQFLISFYEKMQSDKGSIPDRFSAQQFSDYHSELNMSSLELGDSALYFCASSFRGDGELFFGSGTQLSVL.

This chain joins TRBV5-6 and TRBJ2-7; weak D call: TRBD1 (6 bases). This CDR3 spans 13 amino acids. Trimming shortened V by 4 bases and J by 2 bases, and 10 bases separated the two germline ends. CDR1 and CDR2 from the germline V gene are SGHDT and YYEEEE. The CDR3 reads CASSEGQAYEQYF. The CDR3 nucleotides read TGTGCCAGCAGCGAGGGACAAGCCTACGAGCAGTACTTC.

This clone was counted only a few times. This sequence joins TRBV29-1 and TRBJ2-2; unclear D gene. CDR1 and CDR2 from the germline V gene are SQVTM and ANQGSEA. The length of the CDR3 is 11 residues. V shed 5 bases and J shed 8 bases, with 9 bases lying between them. CDR3 amino acids: CSVWVSGELFF. CDR3 coding DNA: TGCAGCGTTTGGGTTTCGGGGGAGCTGTTTTTT.

A few counts support this clone. The rearrangement uses TRBV4-3 and TRBJ1-2; D ambiguous. Looked up from germline, CDR1 is LGHNA and CDR2 is YSLEER. V was trimmed by 0 bases and J by 4 bases, leaving 9 bases between them. CDR3 size: 14 residues. The CDR3 is CASSQDRNGYGYTF. For the CDR3, the DNA is TGCGCCAGCAGCCAAGACAGGAACGGCTATGGCTACACCTTC.

This clone turned up a few times. The genes are TRBV2 and TRBJ1-2; the match to TRBD1 covers 8 bases. In germline, CDR1 is SNHLY, CDR2 FYNNEI. There are 15 residues in the CDR3. Unmatched junction bases numbered 10, after V lost 3 bases and J lost 7 bases. Here the CDR3 reads CASSDHRGQGSGYTF. In DNA, the CDR3 is TGTGCCAGCAGTGACCATAGAGGACAGGGCTCTGGCTACACCTTC.

The rearrangement links TRBV30 to TRBJ1-2; perhaps TRBD1 as D (6 bases). This CDR3 is 15 amino acids long. CDR1 GTSNPN and CDR2 SVGIG come from the germline V gene (reference sequence). The V and J ends lost 5 bases and 6 bases respectively, with 22 bases between them. In DNA form, the CDR3 reads TGTGCCTGGGAACTGGGGAGGGGGACCCTAGATGGCTACACCTTC. Protein product: CAWELGRGTLDGYTF.

The chain recombines TRBV14 with TRBJ2-7; possibly TRBD1 or TRBD2 for D (6 bases each). Trimming left V 1 base short and J 1 base short, with 20 bases between. The CDR3 runs 18 residues. CDR1 is SGHDN, CDR2 FVKESK, per germline. The CDR3: CASSQARPGAGISYEQYF. The CDR3, as DNA: TGTGCCAGCAGCCAAGCTCGCCCGGGGGCAGGAATATCCTACGAGCAGTACTTC.

The V and J genes are TRBV27 and TRBJ1-5; TRBD1 is a possible D gene (5 bases). The CDR3 is made up of 13 amino acids. Trimming removed 3 bases from V and 11 bases from J, with 14 bases in between. From germline, CDR1 is MNHEY and CDR2 SMNVEV (reference sequence). The DNA of the CDR3 is TGTGCCAGCAGTTTTAGTGGGAGGGGTGCCCAGCATTTT. This translates into CASSFSGRGAQHF.

This clone was observed a few times. V gene TRBV11-3 combines with J gene TRBJ1-6, with a tentative D call TRBD1 (5 bases). V was shortened by 5 bases and J by 6 bases, with 17 bases between the two germline ends. The CDR3 length is 16 residues. CDR1 is SGHNT, CDR2 YENEEA, per germline. As DNA, the CDR3 is TGTGCCAGCAGCGTGGGCGGGGCGCGGGGTAATTCACCCCTCCACTTT. It is translated as CASSVGGARGNSPLHF.

This chain joins TRBV30 and TRBJ1-1; TRBD1 might be the D (5 bases). The germline V gene encodes CDR1 GTSNPN and CDR2 SVGIG (reference sequence). This CDR3 is built from 14 residues. The V end was cut by 4 bases, the J end by 5 bases, with 17 bases between. DNA for the CDR3: TGTGCCTGGAACTATGGGGGGGTCGGGACTGAAGCTTTCTTT. Translated: CAWNYGGVGTEAFF.